These T cell receptor beta chains were read from a single sample in a study of blood T cell repertoires in COVID-19. Sequencing used immunoSEQ multiplex PCR; TCRdb keeps in-frame clones, though not all of them. The sample carries fewer than 400,000 clones, under 90% recorded once. The sample taken for sequencing was peripheral blood. These receptors came from a woman in her twenties or thirties with COVID-19, enrolled during active disease. Both conserved end residues are trimmed from each CDR3. D genes are given only for firm matches.

>13|TRBD1|TRBJ1-6|TRBV19
ASSPGQGGYSPLH
>12|NA|TRBJ2-7|TRBV21-1
AIPPRDYSYEQY
>11|TRBD1|TRBJ1-2|TRBV12-5
ASGEGARDGYT
>12|NA|TRBJ1-1|TRBV19
ASSTISAGTEAF
>12|NA|TRBJ2-3|TRBV6-5
ASKGRGTTDTQY
>13|NA|TRBJ1-5|TRBV3-1/TRBV3-2
ASSPGTNGNQPQH
>12|TRBD1|TRBJ2-7|TRBV5-1
ASSVQGAGNEQY
>15|TRBD1|TRBJ1-1|TRBV19
ASSILDRERLGTEAF
>12|NA|TRBJ2-2|TRBV29-1
SVEKGTHTGELF
>10|TRBD1|TRBJ2-7|TRBV28
ATQDRGYEQY
>12|TRBD1|TRBJ2-2|TRBV7-2
ASRRGQTFGELF
>10|NA|TRBJ1-2|TRBV4-1
ASSQQAYGYT
>14|NA|TRBJ2-3|TRBV29-1
SVSGSRGHSGDTQY
>11|NA|TRBJ1-5|TRBV6-5
ASRPGGATPQH
>11|TRBD1|TRBJ1-2|TRBV6-2/TRBV6-3
ASSLQGAYGYT
>10|NA|TRBJ2-1|TRBV3-1/TRBV3-2
ASSQPRSEQF
>18|TRBD2|TRBJ2-5|TRBV5-1
ASSLAYGTGLAGVGETQY
>12|NA|TRBJ1-5|TRBV27
ASSPGGDNQPQH
>12|TRBD2|TRBJ2-3|TRBV7-2
ASSRATSGNTQY
>11|NA|TRBJ2-5|TRBV6-5
ASSTGIEETQY
>12|TRBD1|TRBJ2-7|TRBV25-1
ASSPRQGAYEQY
>13|NA|TRBJ1-3|TRBV6-5
ASSYQGSSGNTIY
>9|NA|TRBJ1-1|TRBV30
AWSEDFEAF
>11|NA|TRBJ2-7|TRBV3-1/TRBV3-2
ASSQGWQNEQY
>13|TRBD1|TRBJ2-7|TRBV5-1
ASSTGQGTSYEQY
>18|TRBD1|TRBJ1-1|TRBV2
ASSEGRQGAFSETNTEAF
>11|NA|TRBJ1-6|TRBV28
ASIRGIDSPLH
>15|TRBD2|TRBJ2-1|TRBV30
AWSGTRTSGIVDEQF
>13|TRBD1|TRBJ1-2|TRBV19
ASSPVGQGPYGYT
>13|TRBD1|TRBJ2-7|TRBV28
ASSPEPGQGNKQY
>12|NA|TRBJ1-2|TRBV29-1
SVVRDNGGYGYT
>11|NA|TRBJ1-6|TRBV2
ASSAENNSPLH
>14|TRBD2|TRBJ2-7|TRBV9
ASSVGGSGSADEQY
>11|NA|TRBJ2-1|TRBV28
ASRQGFRNEQF
>12|TRBD2|TRBJ2-5|TRBV20-1
SASPGLAGETQY
>12|NA|TRBJ2-3|TRBV27
ASSLGSGADTQY
>15|TRBD1|TRBJ2-5|TRBV10-3
AIRGGQGAGAQETQY
>12|NA|TRBJ1-1|TRBV2
ASRLRLANTEAF
>13|TRBD1|TRBJ2-3|TRBV28
ASSLWDREGDTQY
>16|TRBD1|TRBJ1-5|TRBV28
ASSLSRQGVYGNQPQH
>13|NA|TRBJ2-4|TRBV5-1
ASSTGLPVKNIQY
>12|NA|TRBJ2-3|TRBV30
AWGPGSGADTQY
>13|NA|TRBJ1-6|TRBV7-6
ASSLAQGSNSPLH
>13|TRBD1|TRBJ1-2|TRBV28
ASSSAGQGTGGYT
>11|TRBD2|TRBJ2-3|TRBV29-1
SVSGRASETQY